This TCR beta chain was sequenced for a study of T cells in Graves' hyperthyroidism and ophthalmopathy. Findings and caveats of the study: Blood also held most thyroid clonotypes expanded beyond 0.001.

V shed 10 bases and J 4 bases; nucleotides not matched to a gene: 5. Germline V gene lookup returns CDR1 LNHDA and CDR2 SQIVND (reference sequence). The CDR3 consists of 13 residues. There were TCR beta CDR3 regions amplified from RNA transcripts. HTBI primers were the set used in a first-round RT-PCR of the TCR CDR3. TCRdb reprocessed the multiplex PCR reads with MiXCR, giving one entry per CDR3 protein. The table lists 500,000 to 650,000 distinct CDR3 sequences, roughly 15% of them singletons. With respect to this clonotype: The antigen is undetermined.

Across 18 months, stable Graves' hyperthyroidism was marked by no progression to ophthalmopathy. The study enrolled patients aged 18 to 65 with newly diagnosed hyperthyroidism of under 2 months' duration. What was sequenced was blood. This sequence originates from a woman in her thirties or forties with Graves' hyperthyroidism. The genes are TRBV19 and TRBJ2-7; 12 nucleotides align to TRBD2. Here the CDR3 reads CATSTSGRYEQYF. Here the CDR3 DNA reads TGTGCCACTTCGACTAGCGGGAGATACGAGCAGTACTTC.